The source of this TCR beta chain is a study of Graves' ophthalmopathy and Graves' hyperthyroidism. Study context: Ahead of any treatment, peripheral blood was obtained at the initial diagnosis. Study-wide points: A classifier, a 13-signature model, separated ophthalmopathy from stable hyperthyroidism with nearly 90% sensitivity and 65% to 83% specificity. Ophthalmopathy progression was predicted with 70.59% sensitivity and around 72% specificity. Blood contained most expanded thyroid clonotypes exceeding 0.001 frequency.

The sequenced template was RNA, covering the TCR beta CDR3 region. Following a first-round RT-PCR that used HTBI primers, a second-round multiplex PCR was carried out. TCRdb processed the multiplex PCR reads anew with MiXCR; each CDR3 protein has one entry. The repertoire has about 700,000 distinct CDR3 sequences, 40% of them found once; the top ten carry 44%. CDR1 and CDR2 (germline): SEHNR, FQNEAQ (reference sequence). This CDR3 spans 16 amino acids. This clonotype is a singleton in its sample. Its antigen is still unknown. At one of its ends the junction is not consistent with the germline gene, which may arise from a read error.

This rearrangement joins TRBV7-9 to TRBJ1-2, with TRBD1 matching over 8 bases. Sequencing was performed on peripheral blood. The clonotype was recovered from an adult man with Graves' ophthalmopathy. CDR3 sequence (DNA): TGTGCCAGCAGCCCCGCCCCAGGGGGCGCAGGCTATGGCTACGCCTTC. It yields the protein CASSPAPGGAGYGYAF.